A selection of T cell receptor beta chains follows, all from one sample in a study of T cells in Graves' hyperthyroidism and ophthalmopathy. TCRdb re-derived calls from the multiplex PCR reads in MiXCR, one entry per CDR3 protein. The data hold 690,000 or so distinct CDR3 sequences, with around 19% observed a single time. The specimen sequenced was blood. The receptors come from a woman in her forties or fifties with Graves' hyperthyroidism that later progressed to Graves' ophthalmopathy. The CDR3 runs from the conserved cysteine through the conserved F or W. D genes are given only for firm matches. Clone size, where shown, is once, few, many, or a class for clones that have expanded.

size: few; D: TRBD1; J: TRBJ1-5; V: TRBV12-3/TRBV12-4; DNA: TGTGCCAGCAGTTTTGACAGGGTTGCTCAGCCCCAGCATTTT; CDR3: CASSFDRVAQPQHF
size: few; D: .; J: TRBJ2-6; V: TRBV6-1; DNA: TGTGCCACCGACAGGCCCTCTGGGGCCAACGTCCTGACTTTC; CDR3: CATDRPSGANVLTF
size: .; D: .; J: TRBJ2-1; V: TRBV20-1; DNA: TGCAGTGCTAGCAATGAGGGGTCATACAATGAGCAGTTCTTC; CDR3: CSASNEGSYNEQFF
size: few; D: .; J: TRBJ1-1; V: TRBV12-3/TRBV12-4; DNA: TGTGCCAGCACAGTTTATAGGACAGCTGAAGCTTTCTTT; CDR3: CASTVYRTAEAFF
size: many; D: .; J: TRBJ2-7; V: TRBV11-3; DNA: TGTGCCAGCAGCTTAGACTCCTTCCATTCCTACGAGCAGTACTTC; CDR3: CASSLDSFHSYEQYF
size: .; D: .; J: TRBJ1-2; V: TRBV5-4; DNA: TGTGCCAGCAGCTTGGCCTTGAAAGAATTAAGCCAAAATGGCTACACCTTC; CDR3: CASSLALKELSQNGYTF
size: many; D: TRBD1; J: TRBJ1-1; V: TRBV6-5; DNA: TGTGCCAGCAGTTACTCGGACAGGGAGACTGAAGCTTTCTTT; CDR3: CASSYSDRETEAFF
size: many; D: TRBD1; J: TRBJ2-1; V: TRBV12-5; DNA: TGTGCTAGTGGTTTCCGCCCCTCGTTGGGACAGTACAATGAGCAGTTCTTC; CDR3: CASGFRPSLGQYNEQFF
size: many; D: .; J: TRBJ1-2; V: TRBV2; DNA: TGTGCCAGCAGTGTTGACAGAACTAACTATGGCTACACCTTC; CDR3: CASSVDRTNYGYTF
size: many; D: .; J: TRBJ2-1; V: TRBV24-1; DNA: TGTGCCACCAGTGATTTCGGACGGGGCCTGTCTGAGCAGTTCTTC; CDR3: CATSDFGRGLSEQFF